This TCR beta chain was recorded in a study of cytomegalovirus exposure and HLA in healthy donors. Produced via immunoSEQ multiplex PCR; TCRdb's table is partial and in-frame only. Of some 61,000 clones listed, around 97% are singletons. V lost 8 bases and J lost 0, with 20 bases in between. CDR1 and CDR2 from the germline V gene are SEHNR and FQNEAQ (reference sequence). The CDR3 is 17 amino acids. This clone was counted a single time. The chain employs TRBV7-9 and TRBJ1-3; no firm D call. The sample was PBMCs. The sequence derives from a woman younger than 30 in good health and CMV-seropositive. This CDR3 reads CASRKGENFLSGNTIYF. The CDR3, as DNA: TGTGCCAGCCGCAAAGGAGAAAACTTTCTCTCTGGAAACACCATATATTTT.